This section outlines one T cell receptor (beta chain) sequence together with its context. Its target is unknown. The data originate from a study of cytomegalovirus exposure and HLA in healthy donors. The CDR3 is made up of 15 amino acids. CDR1 SGDLS and CDR2 YYNGEE come from the germline V gene. V shed 0 bases and J 6 bases; nucleotides not matched to a gene: 5. Study findings and constraints: Most of the CMV-associated TCR beta chains (in a later analysis) appeared to be HLA-restricted. Differences between HLA loci emerged in a later analysis of TCR association rates, with DRB1 most and HLA-C fewest. The authors enumerated over 150 TCR beta chains as linked to cytomegalovirus. The productive fraction for most TCR beta V segments was about 90% or about 30% in an earlier analysis.

Primers: 60 Vbeta forward and 13 Jbeta reverse. Clones were sequenced by immunoSEQ multiplex PCR, and TCRdb holds only the in-frame ones, with some missing. This table has 150,000 to 250,000 clones, 79% appearing once. Material for sequencing was PBMCs. The chain joins TRBV9 to TRBJ2-1; 8 bases fit TRBD2. The clonotype originates from a woman under 40 in good health and CMV-seropositive. DNA for the CDR3: TGTGCCAGCAGCGTAGGTAGCGGGGCCTCCAATGAGCAGTTCTTC. This codes for CASSVGSGASNEQFF.